This T cell receptor beta chain was sequenced in a study of cytomegalovirus exposure and HLA in healthy donors. V was pared by 0 bases and J by 2 bases, with 4 bases of the junction left unmatched. This CDR3 is 15 amino acids long. Germline V lookup: CDR1 LNHNV, CDR2 YYDKDF (reference sequence). The primer mix had 60 Vbeta and 13 Jbeta primers. The data were produced by immunoSEQ multiplex PCR, yet TCRdb's version contains in-frame clones alone and is incomplete. Listed are 50,000 or so clones; 9% to 15% falls within the top ten. The TCR was taken from a woman aged 55 to 70 in good health and CMV-seropositive. This chain links TRBV15 with TRBJ2-7; 7 positions agree with TRBD1. Sequenced: PBMCs. In DNA, the CDR3 is TGTGCCACCAGCAGAGATGTGGGACAGACCTACGAGCAGTACTTC. This gives the protein CATSRDVGQTYEQYF.